This TCR beta chain was observed in a study of T-cell reconstitution after alpha-beta-depleted transplantation in children. The TCRbeta library incorporated unique molecular identifiers. TCRdb used MiXCR to reprocess the PCR reads, holding one entry per CDR3 protein. The sample holds 190,000 or so distinct CDR3 sequences, roughly 15% seen once. The clonotype comes from a human donor who donated a stem cell graft to a child with acute lymphoblastic leukemia. The specimen comprised PBMCs from the stem cell graft donor, sampled from the stem cell graft.

The CDR3 is CASSYDTLNTEAFF. CDR3 DNA: TGTGCCAGCAGTTACGACACTTTAAACACTGAAGCTTTCTTT. The chain has TRBV6-5 and TRBJ1-1; D is ambiguous. V was trimmed by 2 bases and J by 2 bases, leaving 9 bases between them. The CDR3 is 14 residues long. Germline lookup yields CDR1 MNHEY and CDR2 SVGAGI.